This passage covers 25 T cell receptor beta chains from one sample sequenced in a study of blood T cell repertoires in COVID-19 (TCRdb year 2020). Library method: the immunoSEQ multiplex PCR assay. What TCRdb holds here is the immuneACCESS table cut down to in-frame rearrangements. Part of the clones is not present; checked against another copy, under half of the missing clones reflect an unresolved V gene, and the others are unexplained. For this sample there are tens of thousands of clones; roughly 87% appear just once. The ten largest clones add up to approximately 15% of the sample. The specimen sequenced was peripheral blood. The receptor source for this set is a human donor with active COVID-19. The donor label of this sample is uncertain.

V usage is TRBV7-9 and J usage is TRBJ2-5, with 12 nucleotides matching TRBD2. Germline-derived CDR1 and CDR2 are SEHNR and FQNEAQ (reference sequence). This CDR3 contains 16 residues. Trimming at V came to 5 bases and at J to 2 bases, leaving 6 bases not matched to a gene. The CDR3 coding sequence is TGTGCCAGCAGCATCCCTAGCGGGGGGGATCAAGAGACCCAGTACTTC. Protein: CASSIPSGGDQETQYF. Full variable domain (outside the CDR3, taken from reference TRBV7-9 and TRBJ2-5): DTGVSQNPRHKITKRGQNVTFRCDPISEHNRLYWYRQTLGQGPEFLTYFQNEAQLEKSRLLSDRFSAERPKGSFSTLEIQRTEQGDSAMYLCASSIPSGGDQETQYFGPGTRLLVL.

This clone was seen once. The chain has TRBV6-2 or TRBV6-3 and TRBJ1-5, with unresolved D. Germline values: CDR1 MNHEY, CDR2 SVGEGT. V was cut by 5 bases and J by 0 bases, with 17 bases left in between. The CDR3 consists of 17 residues. Here the CDR3 reads CASSPGLSWYSNQPQHF. CDR3 DNA: TGTGCCAGCAGTCCCGGACTTTCGTGGTATAGCAATCAGCCCCAGCATTTT.

J is TRBJ1-3 and V is TRBV18; D not resolved. Germline V gene data show CDR1 as KGHSH and CDR2 as LQKENI. The CDR3 totals 15 residues. The V end lost 3 bases, the J end lost 0 bases, and 9 bases lay between the germline ends. The CDR3 loop is CASSPPGRSGNTIYF. The CDR3 DNA sequence: TGTGCCAGCTCACCCCCAGGTCGCTCTGGAAACACCATATATTTT.

This clone appeared once. This sequence joins TRBV18 and TRBJ2-3; TRBD1 matches at 8 bases. In germline, CDR1 is KGHSH, CDR2 LQKENI. The CDR3 is 16 residues long. The trim removed 0 bases at V and 3 bases at J, leaving 5 bases unmatched. CDR3 sequence (DNA): TGTGCCAGCTCACCACCGGTCAGGGGGCGGACAGATACGCAGTATTTT. Protein sequence: CASSPPVRGRTDTQYF.

This rearrangement joins TRBV4-1 to TRBJ2-5; TRBD2 matches at 8 bases. V was pared by 0 bases and J by 4 bases, with 4 bases of the junction left unmatched. The CDR3 extends over 15 amino acids. Germline V gene data show CDR1 as MGHRA and CDR2 as YSYEKL. The CDR3 spells CASSQDGGASETQYF. The CDR3 DNA reads as TGCGCCAGCAGCCAAGACGGGGGGGCCTCAGAGACCCAGTACTTC.

The CDR3 DNA follows: TGTGCCAGCAGCCGCACTTCCGGGACAGGGGGGAGCGAGCAGTACTTC. The encoded protein is CASSRTSGTGGSEQYF. The J gene is TRBJ2-7, the V gene TRBV6-2 or TRBV6-3, with 11 bases matching TRBD1. The germline gives CDR1 MNHEY, CDR2 SVGEGT. CDR3 length: 16 residues. With V trimmed by 6 bases and J by 6 bases, 13 bases remained unmatched.

V and J are TRBV5-1 and TRBJ2-5; 10 bases agree with TRBD2. CDR3 length equals 16 residues. Germline loops: CDR1 SGHRS, CDR2 YFSETQ. The J segment lost 5 bases and the V segment lost 2 bases, leaving 9 bases of the junction unmatched. The CDR3 DNA reads TGCGCCAGCAGCTTCGGGACTACTAGCGGGGTGGAGACCCAGTACTTC. Its translation is CASSFGTTSGVETQYF.

The chain employs TRBV27 and TRBJ1-5; TRBD1 matches 7 bases. Trimming removed 5 bases from V and 7 bases from J; junction bases left unmatched: 8. This CDR3 has 14 amino acids. Germline values: CDR1 MNHEY, CDR2 SMNVEV (reference sequence). This CDR3 reads CASSPRQGQQPQHF. The CDR3 DNA sequence: TGTGCCAGCAGTCCGAGACAGGGACAACAGCCCCAGCATTTT.

This clone was detected only once. The CDR3 nucleotides read TGTGCCATCAGTAAGGACAGGGGATCGGTCGCGATAAATCAGCCCCAGCATTTT. It translates to CAISKDRGSVAINQPQHF. V and J are TRBV10-3 and TRBJ1-5; 9 bases fit TRBD1. Germline CDR1 reads ENHRY; CDR2 reads SYGVKD. J lost 4 bases, V lost 5 bases, and 15 bases had no gene match. CDR3 length: 18 amino acids.

The rearrangement joins TRBV7-3 to TRBJ2-6, with D hard to call. This CDR3 region has 15 residues. Looked up from germline, CDR1 is SGHTA and CDR2 is FQGTGA. The V end was cut by 3 bases, the J end by 1 base, with 7 bases between. As DNA, the CDR3 is TGTGCCAGCAGCTTGCAGATATCTGGGGCCAACGTCCTGACTTTC. It codes for CASSLQISGANVLTF.

The gene calls are TRBV11-2 and TRBJ2-3; the D gene is possibly TRBD2 (5 bases). The germline V gene has CDR1 SGHAT and CDR2 FQNNGV. This CDR3 spans 12 amino acids. V was pared by 0 bases and J by 9 bases, with 7 bases between. The CDR3 here is CASSLDEGTQYF. The CDR3 nucleotides read TGTGCCAGCAGCTTAGATGAGGGCACGCAGTATTTT. The full variable domain, with the rest looked up from reference TRBV11-2 and TRBJ2-3, is EAGVAQSPRYKIIEKRQSVAFWCNPISGHATLYWYQQILGQGPKLLIQFQNNGVVDDSQLPKDRFSAERLKGVDSTLKIQPAKLEDSAVYLCASSLDEGTQYFGPGTRLTVL.

CDR3 amino acids: CASSLQGSGYEKLFF. In nucleotides, the CDR3 is TGCGCCAGCAGCTTGCAGGGATCGGGCTATGAAAAACTGTTTTTT. V usage is TRBV5-1 and J usage is TRBJ1-4; maybe TRBD1 (5 bases). The germline gives CDR1 SGHRS, CDR2 YFSETQ. CDR3 length: 15 residues. Trimming removed 1 base at V and 6 bases at J, with 13 bases between.

A single count supports this clone. CDR3 nucleotides: TGTGCCAGCAGTCAGACAGGGGGCAATCAGCCCCAGCATTTT. It translates to CASSQTGGNQPQHF. The gene calls are TRBV28 and TRBJ1-5, with 8 bases fitting TRBD1. The CDR3 loop spans 14 amino acids. Germline V gene lookup returns CDR1 MDHEN and CDR2 SYDVKM. V was clipped by 5 bases and J by 2 bases; unmatched bases: 2.

The chain combines TRBV15 with TRBJ1-4; TRBD1 might be the D (6 bases). This CDR3 is built from 14 residues. Trimming cost V 4 bases and J 2 bases, with 8 bases left between them. CDR1 and CDR2 (germline): LNHNV, YYDKDF (reference sequence). In DNA, the CDR3 is TGTGCCACCAGCAACAGGGCCACTAATGAAAAACTGTTTTTT. Its protein product is CATSNRATNEKLFF.

This clone was seen only once. The J gene is TRBJ1-2, the V gene TRBV12-3 or TRBV12-4; unclear D gene. The CDR3 has 13 residues. V was pared by 4 bases and J by 5 bases, with 11 bases between. For the CDR3, the DNA is TGTGCCAGCAGTTCCGATCATGAGTATGGCTACACCTTC. Translation gives CASSSDHEYGYTF.

This clone was seen just once. CDR3 coding DNA: TGTGCCAGCAGTGAAGTCGGGTTACCGGGGGACAATGAGCAGTTCTTC. Its protein is CASSEVGLPGDNEQFF. This sequence joins TRBV6-1 and TRBJ2-1, with D possibly TRBD2 on 6 matching bases. CDR3 length: 16 amino acids. Germline CDR1 reads MNHNS; CDR2 reads SASEGT. Trimming stripped 1 base from V and 5 bases from J, with 15 bases between.

The chain employs TRBV12-3 or TRBV12-4 and TRBJ2-7; possibly TRBD2 for D (5 bases). Trimming pared 3 bases from V and 0 bases from J, leaving 6 bases between. This CDR3 contains 13 residues. The CDR3 DNA follows: TGTGCCAGCAGTTTCGGGGACTCCTACGAGCAGTACTTC. Its protein product is CASSFGDSYEQYF.

The CDR3 region has the DNA TGTGCCAGCAGCTTAGTGATAACGGGGGGCTATGGCTACACCTTC. As protein: CASSLVITGGYGYTF. V and J are TRBV7-2 and TRBJ1-2, with D perhaps TRBD1 (5 bases). The CDR3 is made up of 15 amino acids. CDR1 and CDR2 (germline): SGHTA, FQGNSA. Trimming left V 1 base short and J 4 bases short, with 13 bases between.

The rearrangement joins TRBV9 to TRBJ2-7; 11 bases match TRBD1. The CDR3 is made up of 15 amino acids. CDR1 is SGDLS, CDR2 YYNGEE, per germline. V was clipped by 0 bases and J by 4 bases; unmatched bases: 3. For the CDR3, the DNA is TGTGCCAGCAGCGTAGGGGACAGGGGGGGTTACGAGCAGTACTTC. Encoded protein: CASSVGDRGGYEQYF. Full variable domain (remainder filled in from reference TRBV9 and TRBJ2-7): DSGVTQTPKHLITATGQRVTLRCSPRSGDLSVYWYQQSLDQGLQFLIQYYNGEERAKGNILERFSAQQFPDLHSELNLSSLELGDSALYFCASSVGDRGGYEQYFGPGTRLTVT.

The V and J genes are TRBV18 and TRBJ2-1; 14 bases are a match to TRBD2. The CDR3 sequence is 18 residues long. Looked up from germline, CDR1 is KGHSH and CDR2 is LQKENI. V shed 0 bases and J 0 bases; nucleotides not matched to a gene: 1. CDR3 DNA sequence: TGTGCCAGCTCACCACCCGGACTAGCGGGGGGCTCCTACAATGAGCAGTTCTTC. Its translation: CASSPPGLAGGSYNEQFF.

The chain employs TRBV5-4 and TRBJ2-3; 16 positions agree with TRBD2. The CDR3 is 19 residues long. The trim removed 4 bases at V and 0 bases at J, leaving 8 bases unmatched. CDR1 and CDR2 from the germline V gene are SGHNT and YYREEE (reference sequence). This CDR3 is CASSQGGLAGGPSTDTQYF. The CDR3 DNA reads TGTGCCAGCAGCCAAGGGGGACTAGCGGGGGGGCCTAGCACAGATACGCAGTATTTT.

The chain employs TRBV7-2 and TRBJ1-2, with 7 nucleotides matching TRBD1. This CDR3 contains 12 residues. V shed 5 bases and J 6 bases; nucleotides not matched to a gene: 3. Germline V gene lookup returns CDR1 SGHTA and CDR2 FQGNSA. CDR3 sequence reads: CASSADRDGYTF. For the CDR3, the DNA is TGTGCCAGCAGCGCCGACAGGGATGGCTACACCTTC.

This clone was detected a few times. The chain employs TRBV6-2 or TRBV6-3 and TRBJ2-7, with D possibly TRBD1 on 6 matching bases. Germline CDR1 reads MNHEY; CDR2 reads SVGEGT. The CDR3 spans 17 residues. Trimming removed 0 bases at V and 3 bases at J, with 18 bases between. The CDR3 loop reads CASSYSAATPTGYEQYF. The CDR3 coding sequence is TGTGCCAGCAGTTACTCGGCCGCGACTCCGACAGGCTACGAGCAGTACTTC.

The genes are TRBV6-4 and TRBJ2-7; TRBD2 aligns across 10 bases. Trimming at V came to 6 bases and at J to 0 bases, leaving 14 bases not matched to a gene. This CDR3 contains 18 residues. In germline, CDR1 is MRHNA, CDR2 SNTAGT. Here the CDR3 DNA reads TGTGCCAGCAGACCTGACGTGGTAGCGGGGGGCACCTCCTACGAGCAGTACTTC. Protein product: CASRPDVVAGGTSYEQYF.

In its sample, this clone was seen once. CDR3 nucleotides: TGTGCCAGCGGTAGGGGGCAGGCCGGCGGTTACGAGCAGTACTTC. Protein: CASGRGQAGGYEQYF. This chain connects TRBV2 to TRBJ2-7; 7 bases align to TRBD1. Germline-derived CDR1 and CDR2 are SNHLY and FYNNEI. This CDR3 has 15 residues. Trimming took 8 bases from V and 4 from J; bases not matched to a gene: 14.